These T cell receptor beta chains were read from a single sample in a study of T-cell memory formation after mild COVID-19. TCRdb independently ran MiXCR on the 5' RACE reads; one entry per CDR3 protein. The data show some 440,000 distinct CDR3 sequences, roughly 23% seen once. The sequencing input was PBMCs or a T cell subset sorted from them (not recorded which). All receptors come from an adult woman who had mild COVID-19 (a few samples of this study predate the infection). Cell type and time point are not known. CDR3s include the opening cysteine and the closing phenylalanine or tryptophan. D genes are given only for firm matches. Expanded clones are given a class, and other clones once, few, many or no size at all.

D	V	size	J	DNA	CDR3
TRBD1	TRBV5-1	few	TRBJ1-1	TGCGCCAGCAGCTTGGCAAAGACAGGGACGAACACTGAAGCTTTCTTT	CASSLAKTGTNTEAFF
-	TRBV7-6	-	TRBJ2-5	TGTGCCAGCAGCCCATCACCCCCACCGGAGACCCAGTACTTC	CASSPSPPPETQYF
-	TRBV7-2	many	TRBJ1-2	TGTGCCAGCAGCTTAGTGGGACACGACCCATATGGCTACACCTTC	CASSLVGHDPYGYTF
-	TRBV7-9	few	TRBJ1-2	TGTGCCAGCAAGGCAGGGGACTATGGCTACACCTTC	CASKAGDYGYTF
-	TRBV12-3/TRBV12-4	-	TRBJ2-7	TGTGCCAGCAGCCGCCGAACAGGCGCCCTCTCCTACGAGCAGTACTTC	CASSRRTGALSYEQYF
TRBD2	TRBV24-1	once	TRBJ2-1	TGTGCCACCAGTGATCCCCGGGGGGGGCTTGGGGATGAGCAGTTCTTC	CATSDPRGGLGDEQFF
-	TRBV5-1	-	TRBJ2-2	TGCGCCAGCAGCTTTCCCATGGACATGAACACCGGGGAGCTGTTTTTT	CASSFPMDMNTGELFF
-	TRBV20-1	few	TRBJ2-7	TGCAGTGCTAACATAGTCTACGAGCAGTACTTC	CSANIVYEQYF
-	TRBV7-6	-	TRBJ2-3	TGTGCCAGCAGCTCCGTTGGGGGCACAGATACGCAGTATTTT	CASSSVGGTDTQYF
-	TRBV6-2/TRBV6-3	-	TRBJ2-7	TGTGCCAGCAGTTACTCTGACTATACAAACTACGAGCAGTACTTC	CASSYSDYTNYEQYF
-	TRBV7-3	few	TRBJ2-3	TGTGCCAGCAGCTTAAAGGACTCAGATACGCAGTATTTT	CASSLKDSDTQYF
-	TRBV19	-	TRBJ2-1	TGTGCCAGTAGTATCGCGGGGTTCAATGAGCAGTTCTTC	CASSIAGFNEQFF
-	TRBV12-3/TRBV12-4	-	TRBJ1-1	TGTGCCAGCAGTTTTGGTTGGGGACCTGAAGAAGCTTTCTTT	CASSFGWGPEEAFF
-	TRBV7-8	few	TRBJ2-6	TGTGCCAGCAGCTTAGCGAGGGCAGTCCCGATGGGGGCCAACGTCCTGACTTTC	CASSLARAVPMGANVLTF
-	TRBV6-2/TRBV6-3	-	TRBJ2-5	TGTGCCATCACAGCAGCTAGGGGGATGACCCAGTACTTC	CAITAARGMTQYF
-	TRBV27	few	TRBJ2-3	TGTGCCAGCAGTTTATATCCGGGGAGGGGGGATACGCAGTATTTT	CASSLYPGRGDTQYF
-	TRBV4-1	few	TRBJ1-5	TGCGCCAGCAGCCTTGCAGACCAGGATCAGCCCCAGCATTTT	CASSLADQDQPQHF
TRBD1	TRBV20-1	-	TRBJ2-7	TGCAGTGCTAGAGATCTTGAGGCAGGGGGCAACGAGCAGTACTTC	CSARDLEAGGNEQYF
TRBD2	TRBV7-7	-	TRBJ2-7	TGTGCTAGCAGCCCATTAGCGGGGCCCCTCGACGAGCAGTACTTC	CASSPLAGPLDEQYF
-	TRBV12-3/TRBV12-4	-	TRBJ2-7	TGTGCCAGCAGCCCTGTCTCAGGCGGCTCCTACGAGCAGTACTTC	CASSPVSGGSYEQYF
-	TRBV12-3/TRBV12-4	few	TRBJ1-4	TGTGCCAGCAGTCCTAACCCTGGACAGCTATCTAATGAAAAACTGTTTTTT	CASSPNPGQLSNEKLFF
TRBD1	TRBV6-1	few	TRBJ1-6	TGTGCCAGCGTCCGGGACAGGGGGAACTCACCCCTCCACTTT	CASVRDRGNSPLHF
TRBD1	TRBV12-3/TRBV12-4	few	TRBJ2-5	TGTGCCAGCAGTCCCCGGACAGGGGGCGACGAGACCCAGTACTTC	CASSPRTGGDETQYF
-	TRBV4-2	few	TRBJ2-7	TGTGCCAGCAGCCAAGAAGACGTGGGAGTAAGTGGCTCCTACGAGCAGTACTTC	CASSQEDVGVSGSYEQYF
-	TRBV6-5	few	TRBJ2-2	TGTGCCAGCAGGCGAGACCAGGGGTTAGCCGGGGAGCTGTTTTTT	CASRRDQGLAGELFF
TRBD2	TRBV27	-	TRBJ2-1	TGTGCCAGCACCACCCTAGCGGGAGGTTACAATGAGCAGTTCTTC	CASTTLAGGYNEQFF
-	TRBV24-1	-	TRBJ2-1	TGTGCCACCAGTGATTGGGGGGGCGCTGAGGATAATGAGCAGTTCTTC	CATSDWGGAEDNEQFF
-	TRBV5-1	few	TRBJ1-1	TGCGCCAGCAGCTCCTACTTGGGGCTCGACACTGAAGCTTTCTTT	CASSSYLGLDTEAFF
-	TRBV7-9	-	TRBJ2-2	TGTGCCAGCAGCTGGCCCGGAGGCTACACCACCGGGGAGCTGTTTTTT	CASSWPGGYTTGELFF
-	TRBV7-2	few	TRBJ2-7	TGTGCCAGCAGCCCTATTAGAGACACCTACGAGCAGTACTTC	CASSPIRDTYEQYF
-	TRBV7-2	-	TRBJ1-5	TGTGCCAGCAGCTTAGGGGGACGGAGTAGCAATCAGCCCCAGCATTTT	CASSLGGRSSNQPQHF
-	TRBV30	few	TRBJ1-3	TGTGCCTGGAAGCCGGGACATGGAAACACCATATATTTT	CAWKPGHGNTIYF
TRBD1	TRBV12-3/TRBV12-4	-	TRBJ1-1	TGTGCCAGCACCGCATTCCATCGACAGGGTAATGGTGCTGAAGCTTTCTTT	CASTAFHRQGNGAEAFF
-	TRBV21-1	few	TRBJ2-7	TGTGCCAGCATCAAGCGGGAGAAGGCTAGCGGCCCCTACGAGCAGTACTTC	CASIKREKASGPYEQYF
-	TRBV5-1	-	TRBJ1-2	TGCGCCAGCAGCTTGGAACAGACGAACCTCTATGGCTACACCTTC	CASSLEQTNLYGYTF
-	TRBV6-2/TRBV6-3	few	TRBJ2-7	TGTGCCAGCAGTTATGGTCTAACCTACGAGCAGTACTTC	CASSYGLTYEQYF
TRBD2	TRBV18	-	TRBJ2-1	TGTGCCAGCTCACCACTCCTAGCGGGAGGTACCTACAATGAGCAGTTCTTC	CASSPLLAGGTYNEQFF
-	TRBV5-5	-	TRBJ2-1	TGTGCCAGCAGCTTGGAAGAGGGACCACCTGGATTCTCCTACAATGAGCAGTTCTTC	CASSLEEGPPGFSYNEQFF
TRBD1	TRBV29-1	few	TRBJ2-7	TGCAGCGTTGTACCATCAGGGGGTAGTCTATACGAGCAGTACTTC	CSVVPSGGSLYEQYF
-	TRBV5-1	-	TRBJ2-3	TGCGCCAGCAGCTTTCGTGCAGGCACAGATACGCAGTATTTT	CASSFRAGTDTQYF
TRBD2	TRBV7-9	few	TRBJ2-1	TGTGCCAGCAGCTTAAGTCACGGGGGGGCAAATGAGCAGTTCTTC	CASSLSHGGANEQFF
TRBD1	TRBV3-1	few	TRBJ1-1	TGTGCCAGCAGCCCACAGGGGGCGCTGGGCACTGAAGCTTTCTTT	CASSPQGALGTEAFF
-	TRBV5-1	few	TRBJ2-1	TGCGCCAGCACTGGTAATTGGAATGAGCAGTTCTTC	CASTGNWNEQFF
TRBD1	TRBV2	few	TRBJ1-6	TGTGCCAGCTGGGGACAGGGGAGTTCACCCCTCCACTTT	CASWGQGSSPLHF
TRBD2	TRBV9	few	TRBJ2-3	TGTGCCAGCAGCAGACGACTAGCGGGGGCTGCAGATACGCAGTATTTT	CASSRRLAGAADTQYF
TRBD1	TRBV4-3	few	TRBJ1-1	TGCGCCAGCAGCCAAAGGGACGTTGGGACAGTAACTGAAGCTTTCTTT	CASSQRDVGTVTEAFF
-	TRBV12-3/TRBV12-4	-	TRBJ2-7	TGTGCCAGCAGTTCTTTGCGCTCTTGGGTCTTC	CASSSLRSWVF
TRBD1	TRBV5-1	many	TRBJ2-1	TGCGCCAGCAGCCGGGACAGAGGCTCCTACAATGAGCAGTTCTTC	CASSRDRGSYNEQFF
TRBD1	TRBV15	-	TRBJ2-7	TGTGCCACCAGCCCTCGTCTAGCCGCACAGGGGTACGAGCAGTACTTC	CATSPRLAAQGYEQYF
TRBD2	TRBV14	-	TRBJ2-3	TGTGCCAGCAGGCTAGCGGTAAGCACAGATACGCAGTATTTT	CASRLAVSTDTQYF